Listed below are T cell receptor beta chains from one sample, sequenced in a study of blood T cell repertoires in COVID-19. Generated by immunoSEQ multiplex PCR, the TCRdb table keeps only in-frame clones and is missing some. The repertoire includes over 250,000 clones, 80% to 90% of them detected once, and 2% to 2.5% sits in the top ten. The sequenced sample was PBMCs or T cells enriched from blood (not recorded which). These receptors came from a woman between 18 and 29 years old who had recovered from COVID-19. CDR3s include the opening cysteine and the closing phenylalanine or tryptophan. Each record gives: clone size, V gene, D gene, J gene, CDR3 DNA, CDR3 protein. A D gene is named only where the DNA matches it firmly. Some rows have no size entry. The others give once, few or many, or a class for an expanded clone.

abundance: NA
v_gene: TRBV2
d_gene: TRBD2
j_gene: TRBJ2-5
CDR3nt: TGTGCCAGCAGTAGCGGGGGGGCCGAGGAGACCCAGTACTTC
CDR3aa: CASSSGGAEETQYF

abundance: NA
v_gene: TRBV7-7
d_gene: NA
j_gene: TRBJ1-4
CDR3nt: TGTGCTAGCAGCTTTAGGCCCGGGAGGAATGAAAAACTGTTTTTT
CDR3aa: CASSFRPGRNEKLFF

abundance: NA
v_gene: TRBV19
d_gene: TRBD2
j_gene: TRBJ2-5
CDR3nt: TGTGCCAGTAGGGGACTAGCGGGGGGCCAAGAGACCCAGTACTTC
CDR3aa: CASRGLAGGQETQYF

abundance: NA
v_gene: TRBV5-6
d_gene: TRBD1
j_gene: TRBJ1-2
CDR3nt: TGTGCCAGCAGAAAACCTCAGGGGGCCGACTATGGCTACACCTTC
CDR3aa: CASRKPQGADYGYTF

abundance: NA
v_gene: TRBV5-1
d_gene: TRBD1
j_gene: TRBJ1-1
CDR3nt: TGCGCCAGCAGCAGTCCCGGGACAGGGGCGACTGAAGCTTTCTTT
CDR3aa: CASSSPGTGATEAFF

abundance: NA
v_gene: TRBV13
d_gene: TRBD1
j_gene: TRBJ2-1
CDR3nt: TGTGCCAGCAGCTTAGGGGGACAGGTTGAGCAGTTCTTC
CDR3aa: CASSLGGQVEQFF

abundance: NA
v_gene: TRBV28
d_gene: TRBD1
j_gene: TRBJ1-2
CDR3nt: TGTGCCAGCAGTTTACCCCGGGACAGGGCTAACTATGGCTACACCTTC
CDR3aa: CASSLPRDRANYGYTF

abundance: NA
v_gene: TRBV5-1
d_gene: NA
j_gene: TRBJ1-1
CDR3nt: TGCGCCAGCAGCACCTGGGAGTTGAACACTGAAGCTTTCTTT
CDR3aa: CASSTWELNTEAFF

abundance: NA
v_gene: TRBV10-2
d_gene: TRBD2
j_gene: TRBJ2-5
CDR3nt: TGCGCCAGCAGGATGGCGGGGGGGAGGGAGACCCAGTACTTC
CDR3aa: CASRMAGGRETQYF

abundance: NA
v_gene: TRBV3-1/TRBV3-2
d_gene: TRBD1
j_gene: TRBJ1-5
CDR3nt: TGTGCCAGCAGCCGGACAGGTGATAATCAGCCCCAGCATTTT
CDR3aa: CASSRTGDNQPQHF

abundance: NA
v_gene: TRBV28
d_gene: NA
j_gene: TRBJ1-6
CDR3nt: TGTGCCAGCCTCAGTCTAGTAGGAGGGAAAAATTCACCCCTCCACTTT
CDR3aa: CASLSLVGGKNSPLHF

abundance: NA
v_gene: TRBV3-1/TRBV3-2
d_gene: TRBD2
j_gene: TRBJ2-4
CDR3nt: TGTGCCAGCAGCCCAGGGATACTAGCGGGGGCCAAAAACATTCAGTACTTC
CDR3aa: CASSPGILAGAKNIQYF

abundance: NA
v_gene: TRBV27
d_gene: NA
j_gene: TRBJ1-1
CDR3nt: TGTGCCAGCAGTTTAGTCTGGGGAGGTGAAGCTTTCTTT
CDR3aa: CASSLVWGGEAFF

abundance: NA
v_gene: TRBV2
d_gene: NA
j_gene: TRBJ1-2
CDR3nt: TGTGCCAGCAGGGGAGGGCCCGGACATGGCTACACCTTC
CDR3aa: CASRGGPGHGYTF

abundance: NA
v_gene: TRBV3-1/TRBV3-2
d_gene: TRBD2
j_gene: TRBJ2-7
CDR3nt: TGTGCCAGCAGCCATAGCGGGGGGAACTACGAGCAGTACTTC
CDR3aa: CASSHSGGNYEQYF

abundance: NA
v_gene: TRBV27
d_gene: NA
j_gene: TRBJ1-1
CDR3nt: TGTGCCAGCAGTAGACAGTACATGAACACTGAAGCTTTCTTT
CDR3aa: CASSRQYMNTEAFF

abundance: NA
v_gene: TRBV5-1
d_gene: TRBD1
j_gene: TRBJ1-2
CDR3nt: TGCGCCAGCAGCTCAGAATCGACAGGGAATAATGGCTACACCTTC
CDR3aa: CASSSESTGNNGYTF

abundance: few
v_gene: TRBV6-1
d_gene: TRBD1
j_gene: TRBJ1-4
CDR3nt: TGTGCCAGCAGTGAACCCACAGGGGCCGAAAAACTGTTTTTT
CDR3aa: CASSEPTGAEKLFF

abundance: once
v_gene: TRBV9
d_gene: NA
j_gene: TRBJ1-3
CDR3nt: TGTGCCAGCAGCGTACAGACGGGCACCATATATTTT
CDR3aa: CASSVQTGTIYF